The T cell receptor (beta chain) described here comes from a study of shared clonotypes between healthy human individuals. The CDR3 length is 16 residues. Germline assignment: CDR1 MNHNS and CDR2 SASEGT. Deletions cut 0 bases from V and 2 bases from J, with 11 bases between. The data were produced by immunoSEQ multiplex PCR, yet TCRdb's version contains in-frame clones alone and is incomplete. Found here are about 820,000 clones, around 93% of them singletons; the top ten hold around 24%. Naive CD8 cells lacked CD45RO, underwent positive selection for CCR7 and left out terminally differentiated effector memory CD45RA+ cells.

The receptor was isolated from a young man in good health. The chain employs TRBV6-1 and TRBJ1-5; D is unclear. The sequenced sample was naive CD8+ T cells sorted from blood. CDR3 nucleotide sequence: TGTGCCAGCAGTGAAGCGCGAAGGGTGGGCAATCAGCCCCAGCATTTT. Amino acids: CASSEARRVGNQPQHF.